The rows below give T cell receptor beta chains drawn from one sample of a study of CD8 T cells in ankylosing spondylitis. TCRdb reanalysed the 5' RACE reads using MiXCR and keeps one entry per CDR3 protein. The sample carries 250,000 or so distinct CDR3 sequences, 20% to 30% recorded once. The sample taken for sequencing was blood, either unsorted or a sorted T cell fraction (not recorded which). The receptors originated from a male donor with ankylosing spondylitis or in good health (not recorded which). The CDR3 runs from the conserved cysteine through the conserved F or W. Each record gives: clone size, J gene, D gene, V gene, CDR3 DNA, CDR3 protein. The D gene is left open where the match is weak. Expanded clones get a size class; other rows say once, few or many, or leave the size out.

many TRBJ2-7 - TRBV20-1 TGCAGTGCTAGTAGTAGGGGCTACGAGCAGTACTTC CSASSRGYEQYF
- TRBJ2-3 TRBD2 TRBV20-1 TGCAGTGCTACAAGTAGAGCGGGGAGCACAGATACGCAGTATTTT CSATSRAGSTDTQYF
- TRBJ2-2 - TRBV6-4 TGTGCCAGCAGTCGACTTACAGGGACCGGGGAGCTGTTTTTT CASSRLTGTGELFF
many TRBJ2-3 TRBD1 TRBV28 TGTGCCAGCAGGCCGCTGCCGGGACAGGGCTTCACAGATACGCAGTATTTT CASRPLPGQGFTDTQYF
- TRBJ2-5 - TRBV24-1 TGTGCCACCAGTGACATAACAGGACAAGAGACCCAGTACTTC CATSDITGQETQYF
- TRBJ2-7 - TRBV20-1 TGCAGTGCTAGCCATAACTACGAGCAGTACTTC CSASHNYEQYF
- TRBJ2-5 - TRBV3-1 TGTGCCAGCAGCCAAGGGGTCCAGTACTTC CASSQGVQYF
- TRBJ1-5 - TRBV10-3 TGTGCCATCTCAAATTCCGGGGGAAGCAATCAGCCCCAGCATTTT CAISNSGGSNQPQHF
- TRBJ2-3 TRBD1 TRBV20-1 TGCAGTGCGGACAGGACGAACACAGATACGCAGTATTTT CSADRTNTDTQYF
- TRBJ2-2 - TRBV12-3/TRBV12-4 TGTGCCAGCAGGGACTTCCGGAGGAACACCGGGGAGCTGTTTTTT CASRDFRRNTGELFF
- TRBJ1-1 - TRBV12-3/TRBV12-4 TGTGCCAGCAGTTTAGGGAGGACTGAAGCTTTCTTT CASSLGRTEAFF
- TRBJ1-1 - TRBV5-5 TGTGCCAGCAGCCCGGGGCCATACGTTATGAACACTGAAGCTTTCTTT CASSPGPYVMNTEAFF
- TRBJ2-1 - TRBV20-1 TGCAGTTTCGACTTGAGCTCCTACAATGAGCAGTTCTTC CSFDLSSYNEQFF
many TRBJ2-7 TRBD1 TRBV29-1 TGCAGCGTTGAAACGGACAGGGCCGAGCAGTACTTC CSVETDRAEQYF
few TRBJ2-7 TRBD2 TRBV20-1 TGCAGTGCAAGACTAGCCGGGGGGGTCTCCTACGAGCAGTACTTC CSARLAGGVSYEQYF
many TRBJ1-6 - TRBV6-5 TGTGCCAGCAGTTACTGGCCAGGGGTAAAGGGGTCACCCCTCCACTTT CASSYWPGVKGSPLHF
few TRBJ1-2 TRBD1 TRBV20-1 TGCAGTGCTAGAGATCCGAGGACAGGGGCGAGCTACACCTTC CSARDPRTGASYTF
few TRBJ2-1 TRBD2 TRBV20-1 TGCAGTGTTGGGAGTAGCGGGGCCGATGAGCAGTTCTTC CSVGSSGADEQFF
many TRBJ1-2 - TRBV6-1 TGTGCCAGCAGTGAATGGCAGACCTACACCTTC CASSEWQTYTF
many TRBJ2-3 - TRBV20-1 TGCAGTGCTAGTTTGGTGGGCCGGCTCTCGTCAGGAGATACGCAGTATTTT CSASLVGRLSSGDTQYF